Shown below are 30 T cell receptor beta chains from a single sample sequenced in a study of blood T cell repertoires in COVID-19. Profiled with immunoSEQ multiplex PCR; TCRdb holds only in-frame clones, not every one. This sample carries approximately 210,000 clones, roughly four fifths of them seen once, and the ten largest clones take 10% to 15%. Sequencing used PBMCs or T cells enriched from blood (not recorded which). These receptors were taken from a man in his forties who had recovered from COVID-19.

This sequence joins TRBV6-2 or TRBV6-3 and TRBJ1-5; 8 bases line up with TRBD1. CDR1 is MNHEY, CDR2 SVGEGT, per germline. The CDR3 length is 14 residues. The junction had 3 bases not matched to a gene; V was cut back by 2 bases and J by 6 bases. For the CDR3, the DNA is TGTGCCAGCAGTTACACAGGGGGAGGTCAGCCCCAGCATTTT. It yields the protein CASSYTGGGQPQHF.

The chain carries TRBV7-9 and TRBJ2-3; TRBD2 matches 11 bases. The V gene end was trimmed by 3 bases and the J gene end by 0 bases; junction bases not matched to a gene: 11. Germline V gives CDR1 SEHNR, CDR2 FQNEAQ (reference sequence). The CDR3 runs 19 residues. In DNA, the CDR3 is TGTGCCAGCAGCTTCGGACTAGCGGGTTACAGCACTAGCACAGATACGCAGTATTTT. It codes for CASSFGLAGYSTSTDTQYF.

The V call is TRBV11-1, the J call TRBJ2-7; D perhaps matches TRBD1 (5 bases). This CDR3 has 14 residues. With 3 bases removed from V and 5 bases from J, the gap between germline ends came to 14 bases. Germline CDR1 is SGHAT and CDR2 is FQDESV (reference sequence). The CDR3 region has the DNA TGTGCCAGCAGCTTGGGGCGGCTTCTGGACGAGCAGTACTTC. Protein: CASSLGRLLDEQYF.

V usage is TRBV5-1 and J usage is TRBJ1-1; D might be TRBD1 (6 bases). The CDR3 covers 14 residues. V gave up 3 bases and J gave up 5 bases, with 14 bases separating them. Germline CDR1 reads SGHRS; CDR2 reads YFSETQ. CDR3 coding DNA: TGCGCCAGCAGCTGGGAGGGAGGGGGTACTGAAGCTTTCTTT. Residues: CASSWEGGGTEAFF.

In DNA, the CDR3 is TGTGCCAGCAGCTTGGGTAGAGGGAGCCACTACGAGCAGTACTTC. Its protein product is CASSLGRGSHYEQYF. This chain joins TRBV5-6 and TRBJ2-7; the D gene is possibly TRBD2 (5 bases). V was cut by 0 bases and J by 3 bases, with 13 bases left in between. Germline V gives CDR1 SGHDT, CDR2 YYEEEE. The CDR3 runs to 15 residues.

The chain carries TRBV19 and TRBJ2-7, with D perhaps matching TRBD1 (6 bases). The CDR3 loop spans 15 amino acids. Germline-derived CDR1 and CDR2 are LNHDA and SQIVND (reference sequence). Trimming shortened V by 3 bases and J by 2 bases, and 14 bases separated the two germline ends. The CDR3 reads CASSIAHRETYEQYF. In nucleotides, the CDR3 is TGTGCCAGTAGTATCGCCCACAGGGAGACCTACGAGCAGTACTTC.

This chain links TRBV7-6 with TRBJ2-1, with D possibly TRBD2 on 5 matching bases. Germline CDR1 SGHVS, CDR2 FNYEAQ. CDR3 size: 14 residues. Trimming stripped 1 base from V and 8 bases from J, with 12 bases between. CDR3 loop: CASSLGGGGYEQFF. The CDR3 DNA reads TGTGCCAGCAGCTTAGGAGGCGGAGGCTATGAGCAGTTCTTC. The whole variable domain, remainder taken from reference TRBV7-6 and TRBJ2-1, is GAGVSQSPRYKVTKRGQDVALRCDPISGHVSLYWYRQALGQGPEFLTYFNYEAQQDKSGLPNDRFSAERPEGSISTLTIQRTEQRDSAMYRCASSLGGGGYEQFFGPGTRLTVL.

This chain links TRBV21-1 with TRBJ2-7; the table's D gene call, TRBD2, was not cross checked with the DNA. TRBV21-1 is a listed pseudogene. This CDR3 spans 21 amino acids. CDR3 in DNA: TGTGCCAGCAACCCAAGCCAGGGAAAAAGGGGACCGGGACTAGCCCCCTACGAGCAGTACTTC. Its translation: CASNPSQGKRGPGLAPYEQYF.

The chain is built from TRBV6-5 and TRBJ2-1, with no clear D. The CDR3 spans 14 residues. CDR1 is MNHEY, CDR2 SVGAGI, per germline. The germline V and J ends were trimmed by 4 bases and 5 bases, with 12 bases remaining between them. DNA for the CDR3: TGTGCCAGCAGTTCTACGACTCCTGACAATGAGCAGTTCTTC. Translation gives CASSSTTPDNEQFF.

The chain combines TRBV7-2 with TRBJ2-1, with a weak D call TRBD2 (5 bases). The CDR3 totals 17 residues. Trimming left V 7 bases short and J 6 bases short, with 25 bases between. Germline V gene data show CDR1 as SGHTA and CDR2 as FQGNSA. CDR3 sequence: CASTLSLMRVLSNEQFF. The CDR3 coding sequence is TGTGCCAGCACCCTCTCTCTTATGAGGGTTCTATCCAATGAGCAGTTCTTC.

In this sample, this clone turned up once. The rearrangement uses TRBV5-1 and TRBJ1-1, with D possibly TRBD1 on 6 matching bases. This CDR3 has 14 residues. Trimming left V 0 bases short and J 1 base short, with 7 bases between. The germline CDR1 and CDR2 sequences are SGHRS and YFSETQ. The CDR3 nucleotides are TGCGCCAGCAGCTTGGTCAGGGGGAACACTGAAGCTTTCTTT. This translates into CASSLVRGNTEAFF.

V gene TRBV4-3 combines with J gene TRBJ1-1; tentatively, D is TRBD1 (6 bases). V shed 6 bases and J shed 3 bases, with 11 bases lying between them. The CDR3 length is 13 residues. The germline V gene encodes CDR1 LGHNA and CDR2 YSLEER. The CDR3 DNA is TGCGCCAGCAGAAGGGACAAACACACTGAAGCTTTCTTT. Translated: CASRRDKHTEAFF.

The genes are TRBV14 and TRBJ1-2; D is possibly TRBD1 (5 bases). The CDR3 covers 14 residues. CDR1 SGHDN and CDR2 FVKESK come from the germline V gene. V lost 5 bases to trimming and J lost 8 bases, with 18 bases between them. The DNA of the CDR3 is TGTGCCAGCAGCGCAAGGCAGGGATGGTGGGGCTACACCTTC. The encoded protein is CASSARQGWWGYTF.

The genes are TRBV19 and TRBJ2-7; 10 bases are a match to TRBD2. The J segment lost 0 bases and the V segment lost 6 bases, leaving 11 bases of the junction unmatched. The CDR3 extends over 17 amino acids. Germline values: CDR1 LNHDA, CDR2 SQIVND (reference sequence). CDR3 bases: TGTGCCAGTAGGAGGTCAGCGGGAGGGAGAAGCTCCTACGAGCAGTACTTC. As protein: CASRRSAGGRSSYEQYF. Using reference TRBV19 and TRBJ2-7 for the parts outside the CDR3, the full variable domain is DGGITQSPKYLFRKEGQNVTLSCEQNLNHDAMYWYRQDPGQGLRLIYYSQIVNDFQKGDIAEGYSVSREKKESFPLTVTSAQKNPTAFYLCASRRSAGGRSSYEQYFGPGTRLTVT.

V gene TRBV7-2 combines with J gene TRBJ2-3; D is unresolved. Between the trimmed V and J ends, which lost 4 bases and 4 bases, there was a span of 15 bases. This CDR3 region has 15 residues. Germline-derived CDR1 and CDR2 are SGHTA and FQGNSA. The chain's CDR3 is CASSSNPPLADTQYF. The DNA of the CDR3 is TGTGCCAGCAGCTCCAACCCCCCCCTAGCAGATACGCAGTATTTT.

This chain uses TRBV29-1 with TRBJ2-3; tentatively, D is TRBD2 (5 bases). Trimming removed 5 bases at V and 4 bases at J, with 10 bases between. There are 12 residues in the CDR3. Germline CDR1 SQVTM, CDR2 ANQGSEA. The CDR3 loop is CSVYEGADTQYF. CDR3 bases: TGCAGCGTTTACGAGGGCGCAGATACGCAGTATTTT.

The chain uses TRBV30 and TRBJ2-3; a possible D gene is TRBD1 (5 bases). Germline V gives CDR1 GTSNPN, CDR2 SVGIG (reference sequence). V lost 6 bases to trimming and J lost 0 bases, with 16 bases between them. The CDR3 covers 15 residues. CDR3 in DNA: TGTGCCTGCCCCCAGGGTTTAGGGAGCACAGATACGCAGTATTTT. Translation: CACPQGLGSTDTQYF.

This chain joins TRBV20-1 and TRBJ1-3; D unresolved. V lost 6 bases and J 8 bases, leaving 11 bases between the germline ends. The CDR3 contains 11 residues. In germline, CDR1 is DFQATT, CDR2 SNEGSKA (reference sequence). CDR3 region: CSASGSDTIYF. CDR3 DNA: TGCAGTGCCTCAGGCTCGGACACCATATATTTT.

This rearrangement joins TRBV7-6 to TRBJ1-1; TRBD1 is a possible D gene (5 bases). The CDR3 runs to 17 residues. The V gene's germline CDR1 is SGHVS and CDR2 FNYEAQ. The V gene lost 1 base and the J gene lost 1 base, with 16 bases spanning the gap. CDR3 in amino acids: CASSLGGLLGTNTEAFF. The CDR3 DNA sequence: TGTGCCAGCAGCTTAGGGGGCCTATTGGGAACGAACACTGAAGCTTTCTTT.

J is TRBJ1-2 and V is TRBV4-2; D might be TRBD1 (5 bases). The CDR3 contains 11 residues. Trimming left V 4 bases short and J 8 bases short, with 8 bases between. Germline V lookup: CDR1 LGHNA, CDR2 YNFKEQ. The CDR3 DNA reads as TGTGCCAGCAGCCTAGGGGAAGGCTACACCTTC. Protein product: CASSLGEGYTF.

In this sample, this clone turned up once. V gene TRBV5-6 combines with J gene TRBJ1-2; maybe TRBD1 (6 bases). V was cut by 3 bases and J by 2 bases, with 8 bases left in between. The CDR3 consists of 13 residues. Germline CDR1 and CDR2: SGHDT and YYEEEE. CDR3 bases: TGTGCCAGCAGCTGGGGGCAGAACTATGGCTACACCTTC. It encodes CASSWGQNYGYTF.

The chain couples TRBV19 to TRBJ1-5; the D is unclear. This CDR3 region has 13 residues. Germline V gene lookup returns CDR1 LNHDA and CDR2 SQIVND (reference sequence). V was clipped by 4 bases and J by 5 bases, with 9 bases between them. The CDR3 sequence: CASSTDTYQPQHF. CDR3 nucleotide sequence: TGTGCCAGTAGTACAGACACTTATCAGCCCCAGCATTTT. The full variable domain, in which reference TRBV19 and TRBJ1-5 provide the parts outside the CDR3, is DGGITQSPKYLFRKEGQNVTLSCEQNLNHDAMYWYRQDPGQGLRLIYYSQIVNDFQKGDIAEGYSVSREKKESFPLTVTSAQKNPTAFYLCASSTDTYQPQHFGDGTRLSIL.

CDR3 sequence reads: CASKAGPGGTEAFF. CDR3 coding DNA: TGTGCCAGCAAGGCGGGGCCGGGCGGCACTGAAGCTTTCTTT. This sequence joins TRBV2 and TRBJ1-1; D perhaps matches TRBD1 (5 bases). Germline CDR1 reads SNHLY; CDR2 reads FYNNEI. This CDR3 has 14 residues. V was cut by 7 bases and J by 4 bases, with 16 bases left in between.

This chain's CDR3 is CASPGGSRGYTF. For the CDR3, the DNA is TGTGCCAGCCCAGGGGGCTCAAGAGGCTACACCTTC. The V and J genes are TRBV6-5 and TRBJ1-2; 8 bases are a match to TRBD1. This CDR3 has 12 residues. Germline CDR1 is MNHEY and CDR2 is SVGAGI. V lost 8 bases, J lost 8 bases, and 7 bases stayed unmatched.

The CDR3 DNA follows: TGTGCCACCAGTGACGACACATCGAACACCGGGGAGCTGTTTTTT. Its protein is CATSDDTSNTGELFF. The chain links TRBV24-1 to TRBJ2-2; D gene ambiguous. This CDR3 comprises 15 residues. CDR1 and CDR2 (germline): KGHDR, SFDVKD. V lost 4 bases and J 0 bases, leaving 8 bases between the germline ends.

CDR3 bases: TGTGCCAGCAGCCAAAACACCTATCAGCCCCAGCATTTT. Protein: CASSQNTYQPQHF. The chain combines TRBV14 with TRBJ1-5; D unresolved. V was pared by 2 bases and J by 5 bases, with 7 bases between. The CDR3 covers 13 residues. Per germline, CDR1 SGHDN and CDR2 FVKESK.

This chain uses TRBV11-2 with TRBJ1-1; D is undetermined. V lost 8 bases, J lost 2 bases, and 15 bases lay in between. The CDR3 loop spans 14 amino acids. The germline V gene has CDR1 SGHAT and CDR2 FQNNGV. This chain's CDR3 is CASDPDTPNTEAFF. DNA of the CDR3: TGTGCCAGCGACCCTGACACTCCCAACACTGAAGCTTTCTTT.

This clone was seen once. The chain employs TRBV6-2 or TRBV6-3 and TRBJ2-7, with D hard to call. Germline V gene data show CDR1 as MNHEY and CDR2 as SVGEGT. Between the trimmed V and J ends, which lost 6 bases and 5 bases, there was a span of 11 bases. The CDR3 has 12 residues. CDR3 sequence (DNA): TGTGCCAGCAGCGGAGACGGCCACGAGCAGTACTTC. This gives the protein CASSGDGHEQYF.

The chain has TRBV5-1 and TRBJ1-6; TRBD1 is a possible D gene (5 bases). Germline-derived CDR1 and CDR2 are SGHRS and YFSETQ. V was shortened by 3 bases and J by 11 bases, with 12 bases between the two germline ends. The CDR3 spans 13 residues. CDR3 in amino acids: CASSSTREAPLHF. CDR3 nucleotide sequence: TGCGCCAGCAGCTCAACCAGGGAGGCACCCCTCCACTTT.

This rearrangement joins TRBV6-5 to TRBJ1-2; 7 bases line up with TRBD1. Germline CDR1 is MNHEY and CDR2 is SVGAGI. This CDR3 comprises 11 residues. After removal of 10 bases from V and 7 bases from J, the junction contained 6 bases not matched to a gene. In nucleotides, the CDR3 is TGTGCCACCCGACAGGGAGGTGGCTACACCTTC. This sequence encodes CATRQGGGYTF.